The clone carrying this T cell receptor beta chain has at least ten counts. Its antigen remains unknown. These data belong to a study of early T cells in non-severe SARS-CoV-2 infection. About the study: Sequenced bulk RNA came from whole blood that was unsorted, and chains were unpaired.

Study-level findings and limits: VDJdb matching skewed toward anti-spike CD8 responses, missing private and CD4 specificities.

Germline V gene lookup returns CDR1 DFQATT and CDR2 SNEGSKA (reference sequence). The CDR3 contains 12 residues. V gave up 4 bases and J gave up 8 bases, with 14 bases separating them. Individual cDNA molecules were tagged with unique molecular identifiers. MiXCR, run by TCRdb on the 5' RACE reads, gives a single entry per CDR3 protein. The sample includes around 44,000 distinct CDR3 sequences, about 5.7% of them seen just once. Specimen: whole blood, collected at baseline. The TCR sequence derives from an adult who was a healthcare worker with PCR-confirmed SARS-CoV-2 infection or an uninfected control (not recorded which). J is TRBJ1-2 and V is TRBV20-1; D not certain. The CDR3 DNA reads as TGCAGTGCTACGAGTGACGCGTTCGGCTACACCTTC. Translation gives CSATSDAFGYTF.